This T cell receptor (beta chain) was profiled in a study of blood T cell repertoires in COVID-19. Participants had their cohort set by participant-reported clinical history. Recovered status applied to Cohort 3 donors who had two consecutive negative PCRs. It also applied to those with clearance or with symptom resolution. Data came from immunoSEQ multiplex PCR; TCRdb stores just in-frame clones and leaves some out. The repertoire consists of 290,000 or so clones, with about 89% occurring once and the leading ten covering roughly 2.6%. This TCR derives from a woman under 30 who had recovered from COVID-19. Sequencing used PBMCs or T cells enriched from blood (not recorded which).

This CDR3 is CASSAGGAGGELFF. The CDR3 DNA reads TGTGCCAGCAGCGCAGGGGGCGCCGGCGGGGAGCTGTTTTTT. The chain recombines TRBV5-6 with TRBJ2-2, with 8 positions matching TRBD1. Germline CDR1 SGHDT, CDR2 YYEEEE. The V segment lost 4 bases and the J segment 7 bases; nucleotides outside the gene matches: 6. The CDR3 consists of 14 residues.